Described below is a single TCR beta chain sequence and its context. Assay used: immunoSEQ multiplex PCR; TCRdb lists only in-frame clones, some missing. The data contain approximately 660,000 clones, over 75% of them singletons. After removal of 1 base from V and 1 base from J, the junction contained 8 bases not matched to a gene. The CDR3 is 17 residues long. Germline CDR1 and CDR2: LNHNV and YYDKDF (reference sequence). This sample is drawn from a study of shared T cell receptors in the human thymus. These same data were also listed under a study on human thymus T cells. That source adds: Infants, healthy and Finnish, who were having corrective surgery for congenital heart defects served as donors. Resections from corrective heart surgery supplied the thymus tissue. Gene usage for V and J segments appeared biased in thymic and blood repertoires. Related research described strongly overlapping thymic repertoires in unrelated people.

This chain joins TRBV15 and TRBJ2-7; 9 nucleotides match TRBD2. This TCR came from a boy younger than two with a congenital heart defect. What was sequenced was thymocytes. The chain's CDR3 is CATSRAGLAGFSYEQYF. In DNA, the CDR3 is TGTGCCACCAGCAGAGCGGGACTAGCAGGGTTTTCCTACGAGCAGTACTTC.